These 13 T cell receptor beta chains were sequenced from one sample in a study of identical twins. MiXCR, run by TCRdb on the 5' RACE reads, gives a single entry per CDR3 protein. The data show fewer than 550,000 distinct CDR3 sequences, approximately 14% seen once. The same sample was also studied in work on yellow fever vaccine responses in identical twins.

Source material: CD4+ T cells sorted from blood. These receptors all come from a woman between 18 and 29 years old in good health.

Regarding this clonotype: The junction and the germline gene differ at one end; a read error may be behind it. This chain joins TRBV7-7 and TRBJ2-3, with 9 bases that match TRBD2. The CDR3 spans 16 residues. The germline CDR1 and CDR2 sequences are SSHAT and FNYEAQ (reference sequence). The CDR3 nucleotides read TGTGCTAGCAGCTTAGCGGCGGGAGGGCCCGTAGATACGCAGTATTTT. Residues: CASSLAAGGPVDTQYF.

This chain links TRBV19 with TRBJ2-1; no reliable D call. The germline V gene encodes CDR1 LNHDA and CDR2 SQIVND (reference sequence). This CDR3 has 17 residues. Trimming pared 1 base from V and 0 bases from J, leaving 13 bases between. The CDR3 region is CASSIVRPRSSYNEQFF. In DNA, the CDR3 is TGTGCCAGTAGTATAGTGAGGCCCCGGAGCTCCTACAATGAGCAGTTCTTC.

CDR3 region: CASSDHGRGYTF. For the CDR3, the DNA is TGTGCCAGCAGTGATCACGGGCGAGGCTACACCTTC. This chain joins TRBV25-1 and TRBJ1-2; no clear D. The germline CDR1 and CDR2 sequences are MGHDK and SYGVNS. This CDR3 is 12 amino acids long. V lost 3 bases, J lost 8 bases, and 10 bases lay in between.

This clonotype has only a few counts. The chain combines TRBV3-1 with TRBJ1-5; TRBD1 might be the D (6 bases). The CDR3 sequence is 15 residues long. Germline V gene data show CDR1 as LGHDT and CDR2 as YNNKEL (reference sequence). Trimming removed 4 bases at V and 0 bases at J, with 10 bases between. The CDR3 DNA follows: TGTGCCAGCAGCCGGGGGGCAAATAGCAATCAGCCCCAGCATTTT. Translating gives CASSRGANSNQPQHF.

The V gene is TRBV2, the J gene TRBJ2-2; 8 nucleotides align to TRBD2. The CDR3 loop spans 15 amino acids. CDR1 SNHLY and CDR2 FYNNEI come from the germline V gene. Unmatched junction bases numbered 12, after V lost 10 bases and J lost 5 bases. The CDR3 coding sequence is TGTGCCACCTCCCTAAGCGGGGGTGGGACCGGGGAGCTGTTTTTT. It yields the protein CATSLSGGGTGELFF. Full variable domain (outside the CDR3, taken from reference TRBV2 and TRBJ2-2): EPEVTQTPSHQVTQMGQEVILRCVPISNHLYFYWYRQILGQKVEFLVSFYNNEISEKSEIFDDQFSVERPDGSNFTLKIRSTKLEDSAMYFCATSLSGGGTGELFFGEGSRLTVL.

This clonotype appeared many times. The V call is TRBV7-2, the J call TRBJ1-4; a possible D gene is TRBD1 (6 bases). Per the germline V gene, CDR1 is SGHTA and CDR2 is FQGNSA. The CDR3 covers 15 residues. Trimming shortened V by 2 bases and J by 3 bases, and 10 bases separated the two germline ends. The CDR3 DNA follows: TGTGCCAGCAGCTTACAGGGGAGAGCTAATGAAAAACTGTTTTTT. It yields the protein CASSLQGRANEKLFF. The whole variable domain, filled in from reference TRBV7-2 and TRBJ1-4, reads GAGVSQSPSNKVTEKGKDVELRCDPISGHTALYWYRQSLGQGLEFLIYFQGNSAPDKSGLPSDRFSAERTGGSVSTLTIQRTQQEDSAVYLCASSLQGRANEKLFFGSGTQLSVL.

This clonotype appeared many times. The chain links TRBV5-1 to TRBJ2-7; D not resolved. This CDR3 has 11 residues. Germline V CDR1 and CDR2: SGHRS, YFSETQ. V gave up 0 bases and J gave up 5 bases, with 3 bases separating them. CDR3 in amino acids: CASSLGDEQYF. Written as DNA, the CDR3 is TGCGCCAGCAGCTTGGGCGACGAGCAGTACTTC.

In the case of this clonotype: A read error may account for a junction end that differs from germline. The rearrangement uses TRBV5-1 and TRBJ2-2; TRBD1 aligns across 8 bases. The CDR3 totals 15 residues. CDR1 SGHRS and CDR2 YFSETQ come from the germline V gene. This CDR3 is CASSQRDRNAGELFF. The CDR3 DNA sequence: TGCGCCAGCAGCCAACGGGACAGGAACGCCGGGGAGCTGTTTTTT.

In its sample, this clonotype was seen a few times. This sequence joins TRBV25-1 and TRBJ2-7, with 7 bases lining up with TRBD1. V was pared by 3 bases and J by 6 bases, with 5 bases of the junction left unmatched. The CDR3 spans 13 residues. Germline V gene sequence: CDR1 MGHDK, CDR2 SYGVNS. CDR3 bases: TGTGCCAGCAGTGAGAGGGGGCGGCTCGAGCAGTACTTC. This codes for CASSERGRLEQYF.

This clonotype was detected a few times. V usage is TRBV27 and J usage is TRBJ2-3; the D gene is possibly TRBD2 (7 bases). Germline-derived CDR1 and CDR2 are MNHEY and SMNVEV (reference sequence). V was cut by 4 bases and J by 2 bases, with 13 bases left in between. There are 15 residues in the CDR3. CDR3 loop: CASSYGGAYTDTQYF. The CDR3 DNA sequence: TGTGCCAGCAGTTATGGGGGGGCCTACACAGATACGCAGTATTTT.

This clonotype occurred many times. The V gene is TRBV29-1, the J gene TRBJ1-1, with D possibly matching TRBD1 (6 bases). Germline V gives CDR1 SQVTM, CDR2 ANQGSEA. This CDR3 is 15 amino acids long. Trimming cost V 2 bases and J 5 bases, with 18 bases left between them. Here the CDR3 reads CSVEFVVRGGTEAFF. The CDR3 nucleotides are TGCAGCGTTGAATTCGTCGTAAGAGGGGGGACTGAAGCTTTCTTT.

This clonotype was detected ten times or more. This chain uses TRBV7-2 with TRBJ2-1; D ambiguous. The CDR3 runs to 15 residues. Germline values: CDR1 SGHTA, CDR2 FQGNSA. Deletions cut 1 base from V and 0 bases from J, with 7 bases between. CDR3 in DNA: TGTGCCAGCAGCTTAGATTGGGGCTCCTACAATGAGCAGTTCTTC. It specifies CASSLDWGSYNEQFF.

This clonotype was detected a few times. CDR3 protein: CASSPDRVGTEAFF. DNA of the CDR3: TGTGCCAGCAGTCCGGACAGGGTGGGGACTGAAGCTTTCTTT. This chain uses TRBV12-3 or TRBV12-4 with TRBJ1-1, with 8 nucleotides matching TRBD1. There are 14 residues in the CDR3. Trimming at V came to 5 bases and at J to 5 bases, leaving 7 bases not matched to a gene.